The 20 T cell receptor beta chains below all came from one sample that was sequenced in a study of blood T cell repertoires in COVID-19. TCRdb's table, derived via immunoSEQ multiplex PCR, lists solely in-frame clones and lacks some. The repertoire holds about 110,000 clones, with around four fifths as singletons. Sequenced: peripheral blood. The receptors come from an older woman with acute or convalescent COVID-19.

The chain recombines TRBV18 with TRBJ1-2; a possible D gene is TRBD1 (6 bases). CDR1 and CDR2 from the germline V gene are KGHSH and LQKENI. Trimming took 3 bases from V and 4 from J, leaving 15 bases between them. The CDR3 runs 15 residues. CDR3 sequence reads: CASSPGRTDFYGYTF. CDR3 coding DNA: TGTGCCAGCTCACCGGGACGGACAGACTTCTATGGCTACACCTTC. The full variable domain, completed using reference TRBV18 and TRBJ1-2, is NAGVMQNPRHLVRRRGQEARLRCSPMKGHSHVYWYRQLPEEGLKFMVYLQKENIIDESGMPKERFSAEFPKEGPSILRIQQVVRGDSAAYFCASSPGRTDFYGYTFGSGTRLTVV.

J is TRBJ2-3 and V is TRBV5-1; 7 bases fit TRBD2. The CDR3 spans 15 residues. CDR1 SGHRS and CDR2 YFSETQ come from the germline V gene. Germline trimming cut 3 bases from V and 4 bases from J; bases unmatched to any gene: 8. The CDR3 loop reads CASSYAGREADTQYF. DNA for the CDR3: TGCGCCAGCAGCTATGCGGGGAGGGAGGCAGATACGCAGTATTTT.

The chain combines TRBV6-5 with TRBJ1-3, with D maybe TRBD1 (6 bases). The CDR3 spans 13 residues. Germline CDR1 is MNHEY and CDR2 is SVGAGI. V was cut by 0 bases and J by 9 bases, with 9 bases left in between. CDR3 in amino acids: CASSYSTGATIYF. Written as DNA, the CDR3 is TGTGCCAGCAGTTACTCGACAGGAGCCACCATATATTTT.

CDR3 sequence: CASSLANRQETQYF. DNA of the CDR3: TGTGCCAGCAGCTTAGCTAACAGACAAGAGACCCAGTACTTC. The V call is TRBV7-9, the J call TRBJ2-5; D gene unclear. The CDR3 extends over 14 amino acids. V lost 0 bases to trimming and J lost 2 bases, with 7 bases between them. The V gene's germline CDR1 is SEHNR and CDR2 FQNEAQ (reference sequence).

This clone has a single count. The rearrangement links TRBV5-6 to TRBJ2-1; D is unresolved. This CDR3 region has 14 residues. Deletions cut 0 bases from V and 7 bases from J, with 11 bases between. Per germline, CDR1 SGHDT and CDR2 YYEEEE. Here the CDR3 reads CASSLAGFQNEQFF. The CDR3 DNA reads as TGTGCCAGCAGCTTGGCCGGGTTCCAGAATGAGCAGTTCTTC.

V usage is TRBV28 and J usage is TRBJ1-1; the match to TRBD1 covers 7 bases. CDR1 is MDHEN, CDR2 SYDVKM, per germline. CDR3 size: 15 residues. After removal of 5 bases from V and 0 bases from J, the junction contained 6 bases not matched to a gene. The CDR3 DNA is TGTGCCAGCAGTCCCCCGGGACAGATGAACACTGAAGCTTTCTTT. It translates to CASSPPGQMNTEAFF. Full variable domain (missing parts from reference TRBV28 and TRBJ1-1): DVKVTQSSRYLVKRTGEKVFLECVQDMDHENMFWYRQDPGLGLRLIYFSYDVKMKEKGDIPEGYSVSREKKERFSLILESASTNQTSMYLCASSPPGQMNTEAFFGQGTRLTVV.

The chain carries TRBV5-3 and TRBJ2-7; TRBD2 might be the D (5 bases). TRBV5-3 is an ORF, and what it does is uncertain. CDR3 length: 14 residues. Trimming left V 4 bases short and J 0 bases short, with 11 bases between. DNA for the CDR3: TGTGCCAGAAGCCGACGGAGGCCCTCCTACGAGCAGTACGTC. It translates to CARSRRRPSYEQYV.

J is TRBJ1-1 and V is TRBV28; no reliable D call. The CDR3 spans 12 residues. Germline V gene sequence: CDR1 MDHEN, CDR2 SYDVKM. Trimming took 6 bases from V and 11 from J, leaving 16 bases between them. Here the CDR3 reads CASSPSLLRAFF. CDR3 coding DNA: TGTGCCAGCAGCCCTTCCCTCCTGCGGGCTTTCTTT. Full variable domain (outside the CDR3, taken from reference TRBV28 and TRBJ1-1): DVKVTQSSRYLVKRTGEKVFLECVQDMDHENMFWYRQDPGLGLRLIYFSYDVKMKEKGDIPEGYSVSREKKERFSLILESASTNQTSMYLCASSPSLLRAFFGQGTRLTVV.

The chain employs TRBV7-3 and TRBJ1-5, with no clear D. CDR3 length: 13 amino acids. CDR1 is SGHTA, CDR2 FQGTGA, per germline. V was cut by 8 bases and J by 7 bases, with 15 bases left in between. CDR3 in amino acids: CASSFNAGQPQHF. DNA of the CDR3: TGTGCCAGCTCCTTTAATGCAGGCCAGCCCCAGCATTTT.

This clone showed up just once. The chain combines TRBV5-1 with TRBJ2-1; the match to TRBD1 covers 9 bases. Germline V gives CDR1 SGHRS, CDR2 YFSETQ. V lost 1 base to trimming and J lost 4 bases; unmatched junction nucleotides: 3. The CDR3 runs 15 residues. This CDR3 reads CASSLMGQGYNEQFF. CDR3 bases: TGCGCCAGCAGCTTGATGGGACAGGGATACAATGAGCAGTTCTTC.

The chain carries TRBV5-1 and TRBJ2-1; TRBD2 matches 8 bases. Germline trimming cut 0 bases from V and 4 bases from J; bases unmatched to any gene: 6. Germline lookup yields CDR1 SGHRS and CDR2 YFSETQ. The CDR3 runs 16 residues. The CDR3 sequence: CASSLDPTSGYNEQFF. CDR3 DNA sequence: TGCGCCAGCAGCTTGGATCCTACTAGCGGTTACAATGAGCAGTTCTTC.

V and J are TRBV5-1 and TRBJ1-1; maybe TRBD1 (5 bases). V was shortened by 0 bases and J by 6 bases, with 15 bases between the two germline ends. Looked up from germline, CDR1 is SGHRS and CDR2 is YFSETQ. This CDR3 spans 15 amino acids. The CDR3 region is CASSLEVRRGSEAFF. Written as DNA, the CDR3 is TGCGCCAGCAGCTTGGAAGTCAGGCGGGGGTCTGAAGCTTTCTTT.

The chain carries TRBV30 and TRBJ1-5, with 9 bases that match TRBD1. Germline assignment: CDR1 GTSNPN and CDR2 SVGIG (reference sequence). This CDR3 contains 14 residues. Losses at the gene ends were 0 bases for V and 7 bases for J; bases not matched to a gene: 4. The CDR3 sequence: CAWSVGQGRQPQHF. The CDR3 nucleotides read TGTGCCTGGAGTGTAGGACAGGGGCGACAGCCCCAGCATTTT.

The chain recombines TRBV18 with TRBJ2-1; TRBD2 aligns across 13 bases. V dropped 0 bases and J dropped 4; count of bases not matched to a gene: 9. The CDR3 loop spans 19 amino acids. Germline CDR1 and CDR2: KGHSH and LQKENI. CDR3 amino acids: CASSPPITSGRAGYNEQFF. The CDR3 nucleotides read TGTGCCAGCTCACCACCGATCACTAGCGGGAGGGCCGGGTACAATGAGCAGTTCTTC. Full variable domain (rest looked up from reference TRBV18 and TRBJ2-1): NAGVMQNPRHLVRRRGQEARLRCSPMKGHSHVYWYRQLPEEGLKFMVYLQKENIIDESGMPKERFSAEFPKEGPSILRIQQVVRGDSAAYFCASSPPITSGRAGYNEQFFGPGTRLTVL.

The rearrangement joins TRBV10-3 to TRBJ2-5; 8 bases match TRBD1. J was trimmed by 1 base and V by 0 bases; bases with no gene match: 10. Per germline, CDR1 ENHRY and CDR2 SYGVKD. The CDR3 covers 18 residues. The CDR3: CAISESIVDRAPQETQYF. In nucleotides, the CDR3 is TGTGCCATCAGTGAGTCGATTGTGGACAGGGCGCCCCAAGAGACCCAGTACTTC.

The chain links TRBV7-3 to TRBJ2-3; 8 nucleotides agree with TRBD2. Germline lookup yields CDR1 SGHTA and CDR2 FQGTGA. CDR3 length: 16 residues. V gave up 1 base and J gave up 6 bases; unmatched junction bases: 9. The DNA for the CDR3 is TGTGCCAGCAGCTTAAACAGCGCGGGAGGATCCGATACGCAGTATTTT. Translating gives CASSLNSAGGSDTQYF.

The V call is TRBV3-1 (or the pseudogene TRBV3-2), the J call TRBJ1-6; TRBD1 matches at 8 bases. Germline values: CDR1 LGHDT, CDR2 YNNKEL (reference sequence). This CDR3 comprises 15 residues. Germline trimming cut 1 base from V and 5 bases from J; bases unmatched to any gene: 1. Here the CDR3 reads CASSQAGQDNSPLHF. The CDR3 bases are TGTGCCAGCAGCCAAGCGGGACAGGATAATTCACCCCTCCACTTT.

This chain links TRBV7-9 with TRBJ2-1; 9 bases match TRBD2. Germline values: CDR1 SEHNR, CDR2 FQNEAQ (reference sequence). CDR3 size: 16 residues. J gave up 1 base and V 4 bases, and 5 bases lay outside the gene matches. Written as DNA, the CDR3 is TGTGCCAGCAGCTACGGGAGCGGGGGGTCCTACAATGAGCAGTTCTTC. Translated, it gives CASSYGSGGSYNEQFF.

The chain couples TRBV4-1 to TRBJ1-5; perhaps TRBD1 as D (5 bases). This CDR3 contains 15 residues. CDR1 MGHRA and CDR2 YSYEKL come from the germline V gene. V gave up 4 bases and J gave up 2 bases, with 12 bases separating them. The CDR3 bases are TGCGCCAGCAGCCTTAGGGGAGGGGGCAATCAGCCCCAGCATTTT. Its translation: CASSLRGGGNQPQHF.

This rearrangement joins TRBV5-1 to TRBJ1-6; 8 nucleotides line up with TRBD1. Germline loops: CDR1 SGHRS, CDR2 YFSETQ. This CDR3 is built from 14 residues. J lost 5 bases, V lost 4 bases, and 2 bases had no gene match. The CDR3 loop is CASSAGQDNSPLHF. CDR3 nucleotide sequence: TGCGCCAGCAGCGCGGGACAGGATAATTCACCCCTCCACTTT.